This note documents a single TCR beta chain sequence. The entry originates in a study of blood T cell repertoires in COVID-19. Profiling relied on immunoSEQ multiplex PCR, and the TCRdb table lists in-frame clones only, not all of them. The table shows around 200,000 clones, with about 86% occurring only once. In germline, CDR1 is SEHNR, CDR2 FQNEAQ (reference sequence). Trimming cost V 2 bases and J 0 bases, with 8 bases left between them. The CDR3 has 15 residues. The gene calls are TRBV7-9 and TRBJ2-1; D might be TRBD2 (6 bases). The clonotype originates from a man between 65 and 80 years old with active or convalescent COVID-19. Sequencing was performed on peripheral blood. As DNA, the CDR3 is TGTGCCAGCAGCTTAATCGGGAGCTCCTACAATGAGCAGTTCTTC. This encodes CASSLIGSSYNEQFF.